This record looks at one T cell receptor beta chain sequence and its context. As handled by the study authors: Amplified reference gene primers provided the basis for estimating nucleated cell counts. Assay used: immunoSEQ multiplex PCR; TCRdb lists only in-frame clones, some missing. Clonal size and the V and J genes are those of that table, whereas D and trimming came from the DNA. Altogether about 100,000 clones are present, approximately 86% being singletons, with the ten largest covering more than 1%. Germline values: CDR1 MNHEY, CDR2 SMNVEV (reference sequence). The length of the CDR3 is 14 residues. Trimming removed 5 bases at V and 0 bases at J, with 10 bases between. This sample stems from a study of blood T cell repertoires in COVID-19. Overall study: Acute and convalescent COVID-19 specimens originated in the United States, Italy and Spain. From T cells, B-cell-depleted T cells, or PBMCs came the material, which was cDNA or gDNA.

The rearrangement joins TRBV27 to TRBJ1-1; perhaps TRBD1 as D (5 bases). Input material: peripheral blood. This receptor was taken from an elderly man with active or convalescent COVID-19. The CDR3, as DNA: TGTGCCAGCAGTAAAGGGACTATGAACACTGAAGCTTTCTTT. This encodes CASSKGTMNTEAFF.